This T cell receptor (beta chain) is drawn from a study of blood T cell repertoires in COVID-19. CDR3 length equals 16 residues. V dropped 7 bases and J dropped 0 bases, with 16 bases sitting between them. CDR1 and CDR2 (germline): SNHLY, FYNNEI. Sequenced by immunoSEQ multiplex PCR; TCRdb stores in-frame clones only, minus some. The sample comprises 200,000 to 250,000 clones, about four fifths of which are singletons, and 10% rests with the top ten. The chain uses TRBV2 and TRBJ1-5; no clear D gene. Sequenced sample: peripheral blood. The clonotype comes from a woman older than 75 with acute or convalescent COVID-19. CDR3 residues: CASIGGDGYSNQPQHF. CDR3 DNA: TGTGCCAGCATAGGAGGAGACGGGTATAGCAATCAGCCCCAGCATTTT.